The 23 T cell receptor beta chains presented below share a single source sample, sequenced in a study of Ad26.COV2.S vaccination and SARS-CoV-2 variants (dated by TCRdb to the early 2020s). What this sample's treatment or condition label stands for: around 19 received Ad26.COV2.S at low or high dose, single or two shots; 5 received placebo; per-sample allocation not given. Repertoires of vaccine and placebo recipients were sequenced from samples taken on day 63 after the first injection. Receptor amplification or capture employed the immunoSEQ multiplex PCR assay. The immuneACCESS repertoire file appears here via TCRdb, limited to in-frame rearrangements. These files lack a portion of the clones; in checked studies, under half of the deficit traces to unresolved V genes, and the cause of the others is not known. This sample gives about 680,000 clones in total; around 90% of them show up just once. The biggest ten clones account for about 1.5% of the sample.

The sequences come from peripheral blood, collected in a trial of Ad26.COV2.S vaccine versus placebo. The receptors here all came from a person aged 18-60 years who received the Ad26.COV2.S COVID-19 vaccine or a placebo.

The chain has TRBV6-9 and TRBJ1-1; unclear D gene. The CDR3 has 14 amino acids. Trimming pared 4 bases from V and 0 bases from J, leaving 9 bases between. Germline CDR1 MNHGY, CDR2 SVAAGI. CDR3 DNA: TGTGCCAGCAGTTCACGTGTCATGAACACTGAAGCTTTCTTT. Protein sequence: CASSSRVMNTEAFF.

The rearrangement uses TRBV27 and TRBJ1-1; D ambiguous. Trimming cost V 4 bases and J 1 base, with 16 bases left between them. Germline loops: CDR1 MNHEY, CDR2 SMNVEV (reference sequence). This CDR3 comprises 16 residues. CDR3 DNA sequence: TGTGCCAGCAGTTCCACCGCGGGGATGGGGAACACTGAAGCTTTCTTT. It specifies CASSSTAGMGNTEAFF.

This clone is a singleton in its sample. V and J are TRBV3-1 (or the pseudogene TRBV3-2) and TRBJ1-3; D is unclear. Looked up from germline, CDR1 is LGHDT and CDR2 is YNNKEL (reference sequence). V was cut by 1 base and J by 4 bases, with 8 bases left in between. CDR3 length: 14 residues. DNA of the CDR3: TGTGCCAGCAGCCAAGGGATTCCAGGAAACACCATATATTTT. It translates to CASSQGIPGNTIYF.

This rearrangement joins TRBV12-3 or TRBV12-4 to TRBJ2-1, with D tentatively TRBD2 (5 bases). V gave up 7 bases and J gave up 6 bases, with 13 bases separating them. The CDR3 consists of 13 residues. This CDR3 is CASTSSGSNEQFF. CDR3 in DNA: TGTGCCAGCACATCGAGCGGAAGCAATGAGCAGTTCTTC.

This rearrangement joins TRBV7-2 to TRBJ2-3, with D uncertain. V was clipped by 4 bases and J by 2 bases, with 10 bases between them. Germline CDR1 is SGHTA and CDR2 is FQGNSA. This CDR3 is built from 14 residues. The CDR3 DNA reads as TGTGCCAGCAGCTACCGGGTCGACACAGATACGCAGTATTTT. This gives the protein CASSYRVDTDTQYF.

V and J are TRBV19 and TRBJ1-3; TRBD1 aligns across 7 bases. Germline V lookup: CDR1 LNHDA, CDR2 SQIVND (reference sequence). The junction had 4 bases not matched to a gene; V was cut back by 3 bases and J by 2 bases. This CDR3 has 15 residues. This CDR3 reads CASSILTGAGNTIYF. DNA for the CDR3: TGTGCCAGTAGTATCCTCACAGGGGCTGGAAACACCATATATTTT.

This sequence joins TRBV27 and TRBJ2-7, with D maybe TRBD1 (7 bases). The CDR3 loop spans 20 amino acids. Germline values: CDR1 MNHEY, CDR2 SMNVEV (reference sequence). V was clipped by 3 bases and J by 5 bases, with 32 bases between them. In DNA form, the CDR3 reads TGTGCCAGCAGTTTTCACAGGACAGGCCAAAACCGAGTCGGAGGGGACGAGCAGTACTTC. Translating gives CASSFHRTGQNRVGGDEQYF.

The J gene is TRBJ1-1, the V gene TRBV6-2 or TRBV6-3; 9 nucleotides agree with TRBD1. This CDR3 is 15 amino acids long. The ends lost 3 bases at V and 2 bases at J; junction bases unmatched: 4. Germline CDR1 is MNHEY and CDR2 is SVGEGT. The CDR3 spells CASSYPTGGNTEAFF. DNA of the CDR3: TGTGCCAGCAGTTATCCTACAGGGGGCAACACTGAAGCTTTCTTT.

The CDR3 protein is CASSQVVVSPLHF. The CDR3 DNA reads as TGTGCCAGCAGCCAAGTGGTGGTTTCACCCCTCCACTTT. The V and J genes are TRBV14 and TRBJ1-6; D gene unclear. The CDR3 is 13 amino acids. With 1 base removed from V and 9 bases from J, the gap between germline ends came to 7 bases. Germline V gives CDR1 SGHDN, CDR2 FVKESK.

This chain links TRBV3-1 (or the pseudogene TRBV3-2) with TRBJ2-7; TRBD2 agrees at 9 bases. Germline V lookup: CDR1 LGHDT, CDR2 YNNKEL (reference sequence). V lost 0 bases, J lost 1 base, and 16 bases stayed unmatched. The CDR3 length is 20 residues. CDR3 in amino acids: CASSQDRRAGGPYRSYEQYF. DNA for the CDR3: TGTGCCAGCAGCCAAGATCGTAGAGCGGGAGGACCCTATAGATCCTACGAGCAGTACTTC.

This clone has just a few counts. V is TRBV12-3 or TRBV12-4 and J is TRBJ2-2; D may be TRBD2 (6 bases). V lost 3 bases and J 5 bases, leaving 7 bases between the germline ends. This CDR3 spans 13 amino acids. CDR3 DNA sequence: TGTGCCAGCAGTTTCGGGGGTACCGGGGAGCTGTTTTTT. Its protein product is CASSFGGTGELFF.

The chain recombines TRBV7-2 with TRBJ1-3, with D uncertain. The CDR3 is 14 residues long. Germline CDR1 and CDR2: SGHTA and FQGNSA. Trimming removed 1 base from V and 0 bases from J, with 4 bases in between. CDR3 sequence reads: CASSLVSSGNTIYF. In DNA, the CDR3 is TGTGCCAGCAGCTTAGTGAGCTCTGGAAACACCATATATTTT.

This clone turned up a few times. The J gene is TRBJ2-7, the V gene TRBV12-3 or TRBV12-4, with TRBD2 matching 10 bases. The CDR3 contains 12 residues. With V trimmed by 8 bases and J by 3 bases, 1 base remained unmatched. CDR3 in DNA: TGTGCCAGCCGGACTAGCGGCTACGAGCAGTACTTC. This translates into CASRTSGYEQYF.

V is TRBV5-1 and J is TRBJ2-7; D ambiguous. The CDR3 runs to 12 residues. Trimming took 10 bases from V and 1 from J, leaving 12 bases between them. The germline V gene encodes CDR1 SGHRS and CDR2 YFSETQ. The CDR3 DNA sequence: TGCGCCCCCAAAGGACGGTCCTACGAGCAGTACTTC. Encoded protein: CAPKGRSYEQYF.

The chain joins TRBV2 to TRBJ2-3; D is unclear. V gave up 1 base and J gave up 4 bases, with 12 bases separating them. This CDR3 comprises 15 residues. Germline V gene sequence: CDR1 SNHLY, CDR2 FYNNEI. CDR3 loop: CASSEGPWRADTQYF. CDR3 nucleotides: TGTGCCAGCAGTGAAGGCCCCTGGAGAGCAGATACGCAGTATTTT.

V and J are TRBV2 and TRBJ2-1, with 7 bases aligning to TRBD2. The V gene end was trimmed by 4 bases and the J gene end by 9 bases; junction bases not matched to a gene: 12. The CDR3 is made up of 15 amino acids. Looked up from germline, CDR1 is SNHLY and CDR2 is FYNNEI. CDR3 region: CASSVRGGPSGEQFF. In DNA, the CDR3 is TGTGCCAGCAGTGTACGGGGAGGGCCGAGTGGTGAGCAGTTCTTC.

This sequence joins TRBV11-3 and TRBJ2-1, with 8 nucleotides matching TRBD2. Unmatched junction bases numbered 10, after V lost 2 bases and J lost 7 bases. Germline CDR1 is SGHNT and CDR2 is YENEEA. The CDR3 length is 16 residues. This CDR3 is CASSLRDLSGSNEQFF. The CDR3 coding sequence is TGTGCCAGCAGCTTACGTGATTTGAGCGGGAGTAATGAGCAGTTCTTC. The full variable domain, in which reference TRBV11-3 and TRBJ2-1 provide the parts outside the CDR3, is EAGVVQSPRYKIIEKKQPVAFWCNPISGHNTLYWYLQNLGQGPELLIRYENEEAVDDSQLPKDRFSAERLKGVDSTLKIQPAELGDSAVYLCASSLRDLSGSNEQFFGPGTRLTVL.

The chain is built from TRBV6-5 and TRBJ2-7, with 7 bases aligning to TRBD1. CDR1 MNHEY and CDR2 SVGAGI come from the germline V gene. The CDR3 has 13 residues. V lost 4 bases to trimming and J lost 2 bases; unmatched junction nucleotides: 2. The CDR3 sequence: CASSSRGPYEQYF. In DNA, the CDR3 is TGTGCCAGCAGTTCTAGGGGGCCCTACGAGCAGTACTTC.

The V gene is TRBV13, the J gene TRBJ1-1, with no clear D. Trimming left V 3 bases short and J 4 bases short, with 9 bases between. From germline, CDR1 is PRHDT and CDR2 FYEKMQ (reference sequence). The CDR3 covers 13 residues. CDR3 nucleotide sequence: TGTGCCAGCAGCTTTCTAGGGAGCACTGAAGCTTTCTTT. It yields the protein CASSFLGSTEAFF. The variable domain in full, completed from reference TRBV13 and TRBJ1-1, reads AAGVIQSPRHLIKEKRETATLKCYPIPRHDTVYWYQQGPGQDPQFLISFYEKMQSDKGSIPDRFSAQQFSDYHSELNMSSLELGDSALYFCASSFLGSTEAFFGQGTRLTVV.

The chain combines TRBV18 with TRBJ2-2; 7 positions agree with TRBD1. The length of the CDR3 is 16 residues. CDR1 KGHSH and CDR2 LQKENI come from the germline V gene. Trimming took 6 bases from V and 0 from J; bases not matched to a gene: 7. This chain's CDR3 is CASSFAGTANTGELFF. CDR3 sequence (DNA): TGTGCCAGCTCGTTTGCCGGGACAGCGAACACCGGGGAGCTGTTTTTT.

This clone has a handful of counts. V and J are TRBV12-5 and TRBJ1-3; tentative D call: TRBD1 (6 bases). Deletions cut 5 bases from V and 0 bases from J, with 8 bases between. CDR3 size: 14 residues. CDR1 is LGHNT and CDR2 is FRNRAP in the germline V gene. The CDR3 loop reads CASGMDSSGNTIYF. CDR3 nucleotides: TGTGCTAGTGGTATGGACAGCTCTGGAAACACCATATATTTT.

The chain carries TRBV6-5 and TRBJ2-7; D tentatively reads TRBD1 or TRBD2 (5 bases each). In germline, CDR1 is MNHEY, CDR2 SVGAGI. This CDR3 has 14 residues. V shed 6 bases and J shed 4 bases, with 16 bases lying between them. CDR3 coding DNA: TGTGCCAGCAGCCGGGACCGAAATAAGTACGAGCAGTACTTC. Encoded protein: CASSRDRNKYEQYF.

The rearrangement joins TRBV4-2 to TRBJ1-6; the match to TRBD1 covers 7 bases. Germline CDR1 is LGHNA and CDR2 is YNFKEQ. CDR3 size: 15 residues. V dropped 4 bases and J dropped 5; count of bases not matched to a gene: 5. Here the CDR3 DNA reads TGTGCCAGCAGCCGACAGGGTAACGATAATTCACCCCTCCACTTT. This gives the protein CASSRQGNDNSPLHF.